A single sample is the source of the 8 T cell receptor beta chains below, sequenced in a study of blood T cell repertoires in COVID-19. Here immunoSEQ multiplex PCR was the method, and the copy in TCRdb shows in-frame clones only, minus some. The sample has 150,000 or so clones, about 87% seen once. Sequenced material: peripheral blood. These receptor sequences come from a man aged 60-69 years with acute or convalescent COVID-19.

This chain connects TRBV7-9 to TRBJ1-6; D perhaps matches TRBD1 (6 bases). Trimming removed 1 base from V and 4 bases from J, with 8 bases in between. Germline lookup yields CDR1 SEHNR and CDR2 FQNEAQ (reference sequence). The CDR3 loop spans 15 amino acids. CDR3 sequence: CASSLGGTYNSPLHF. In nucleotides, the CDR3 is TGTGCCAGCAGCTTAGGTGGGACATATAATTCACCCCTCCACTTT.

This clone was recorded only once. V gene TRBV9 combines with J gene TRBJ2-2; TRBD2 matches 7 bases. Germline V gene lookup returns CDR1 SGDLS and CDR2 YYNGEE. The CDR3 consists of 15 residues. The V and J ends lost 0 bases and 4 bases, in that order; junction bases with no gene match: 3. CDR3 bases: TGTGCCAGCAGCGTAGAGGGGACTATCACCGGGGAGCTGTTTTTT. Amino acids: CASSVEGTITGELFF.

J is TRBJ2-1 and V is TRBV27, with 10 bases matching TRBD2. V lost 2 bases to trimming and J lost 6 bases; unmatched junction nucleotides: 10. The CDR3 is 17 residues long. Germline lookup yields CDR1 MNHEY and CDR2 SMNVEV (reference sequence). CDR3 protein: CASSLRVSGRARNEQFF. The DNA of the CDR3 is TGTGCCAGCAGTTTAAGGGTAAGCGGGAGGGCCCGCAATGAGCAGTTCTTC.

The rearrangement uses TRBV24-1 and TRBJ1-2; maybe TRBD1 (6 bases). This CDR3 comprises 14 residues. CDR1 is KGHDR and CDR2 is SFDVKD in the germline V gene. The V end was cut by 3 bases, the J end by 8 bases, with 15 bases between. The CDR3: CATSDITGKGGYTF. CDR3 in DNA: TGTGCCACCAGTGATATTACAGGGAAGGGCGGCTACACCTTC.

The rearrangement joins TRBV5-6 to TRBJ2-7; no firm D call. Germline values: CDR1 SGHDT, CDR2 YYEEEE. The length of the CDR3 is 13 residues. With 3 bases removed from V and 1 base from J, the gap between germline ends came to 8 bases. CDR3 in DNA: TGTGCCAGCAGCTGGGCCGCTTCCTACGAGCAGTACGTC. Its translation: CASSWAASYEQYV.

The chain links TRBV11-2 to TRBJ2-1, with 14 bases identical to TRBD2. Trimming removed 4 bases from V and 9 bases from J; junction bases left unmatched: 8. This CDR3 contains 16 residues. The V gene's germline CDR1 is SGHAT and CDR2 FQNNGV. Written as DNA, the CDR3 is TGTGCCAGCAGCTCGAGACTAGCGGGGGGGCATGGTGAGCAGTTCTTC. This codes for CASSSRLAGGHGEQFF.

The rearrangement joins TRBV6-5 to TRBJ2-2, with no clear D. The length of the CDR3 is 14 residues. Trimming removed 6 bases at V and 1 base at J, with 9 bases between. Germline assignment: CDR1 MNHEY and CDR2 SVGAGI. CDR3 region: CASRQAMNTGELFF. CDR3 sequence (DNA): TGTGCCAGCAGGCAAGCTATGAACACCGGGGAGCTGTTTTTT.

The chain combines TRBV5-1 with TRBJ1-1, with TRBD1 matching 11 bases. The length of the CDR3 is 16 residues. J lost 0 bases, V lost 4 bases, and 5 bases had no gene match. From germline, CDR1 is SGHRS and CDR2 YFSETQ. This CDR3 reads CASSPGTGGVNTEAFF. CDR3 DNA sequence: TGCGCCAGCAGCCCGGGGACAGGGGGGGTGAACACTGAAGCTTTCTTT.